This entry is about one T cell receptor (beta chain). The antigen is unknown. This CDR3 has 14 amino acids. After removal of 4 bases from V and 7 bases from J, the junction contained 9 bases not matched to a gene. Germline assignment: CDR1 MGHRA and CDR2 YSYEKL. Deep level was the assay's run setting. Across several immunoSEQ plates, the genomic DNA of each subset was split evenly. Assay used: immunoSEQ multiplex PCR; TCRdb lists only in-frame clones, some missing. The table includes over 1.5 million clones, 98% detected once. This specimen belongs to a study of shared clonotypes between healthy human individuals. About the study: The plates for each donor numbered three CD4 naive, three CD4 memory, two CD8 naive and one CD8 memory. Overall study results and limits: Generally, estimated richness proved larger in naive subsets than it did in memory subsets.

The TCR originated in a man aged 25-45 years in good health. The V gene is TRBV4-1, the J gene TRBJ2-7; TRBD2 matches at 8 bases. Sequencing was done on a sample of naive CD4+ T cells sorted from blood. The sample's subset: CD45RA+ positively selected. CDR3 sequence reads: CASSPPLRLAEQYF. CDR3 DNA sequence: TGCGCCAGCAGCCCCCCCCTTAGACTAGCGGAGCAGTACTTC.